A selection of T cell receptor beta chains follows, all from one sample in a study of identifying expanded T cells in peripheral blood. Assay: immunoSEQ multiplex PCR; the TCRdb copy retains only in-frame clones and omits some. Among around 95,000 clones listed, over 80% were seen once. The specimen was blood. The receptors were gathered from a person aged 18 to 75 in good health. Both conserved end residues are part of each CDR3. A D gene is named only where the DNA matches it firmly. A clone size is listed for some rows: how often the clone was seen (once, few, many), or a class if it is expanded.

v_call	clone_size	j_call	d_call	cdr3_aa	cdr3_nt
TRBV30	-	TRBJ1-2	-	CAWRRRGGYYGYTF	TGTGCCTGGAGGCGCCGAGGAGGATACTATGGCTACACCTTC
TRBV9	-	TRBJ2-2	TRBD1	CASSRLERLDRVGTGELFF	TGTGCCAGCAGTCGTCTCGAAAGACTGGACAGGGTTGGAACCGGGGAGCTGTTTTTT
TRBV28	-	TRBJ2-7	TRBD2	CASSFSSGLAGPGQYF	TGTGCCAGCAGTTTTTCCTCGGGACTAGCGGGGCCGGGGCAGTACTTC
TRBV4-3	-	TRBJ2-1	TRBD2	CASSQEVERDSYNEQFF	TGCGCCAGCAGCCAAGAGGTCGAGCGGGATTCCTACAATGAGCAGTTCTTC
TRBV12-5	-	TRBJ2-3	-	CASGSLDAPEYF	TGTGCTAGTGGTTCCCTGGACGCTCCGGAGTATTTT
TRBV5-6	-	TRBJ2-7	-	CASSLWRRDEQYF	TGTGCCAGCAGCTTATGGCGTCGGGATGAGCAGTACTTC
TRBV11-2	-	TRBJ2-2	-	CASSLGVFGGGELFF	TGTGCCAGCAGCTTAGGCGTTTTTGGGGGCGGGGAGCTGTTTTTT
TRBV6-6	-	TRBJ2-7	TRBD2	CASSYSQASGTYEQYF	TGTGCCAGCAGTTACTCGCAGGCTAGCGGAACCTACGAGCAGTACTTC
TRBV7-3	-	TRBJ2-7	-	CASSLDPPEGLGYEQYF	TGTGCCAGCAGCTTAGACCCCCCTGAGGGGTTGGGATACGAGCAGTACTTC
TRBV5-1	-	TRBJ2-1	-	CASSLGVQSYNEQFF	TGCGCCAGCAGCTTGGGAGTACAGTCCTACAATGAGCAGTTCTTC
TRBV5-5	-	TRBJ2-1	-	CASSLEPEQFF	TGTGCCAGCAGCTTGGAACCCGAGCAGTTCTTC
TRBV6-1	-	TRBJ1-2	-	CASSVHVGYGYTF	TGTGCCAGCAGTGTCCACGTAGGGTATGGCTACACCTTC
TRBV4-1	-	TRBJ2-7	-	CASSQEVGLSYEQYF	TGCGCCAGCAGCCAAGAGGTGGGCCTTTCCTACGAGCAGTACTTC
TRBV30	-	TRBJ1-1	-	CAWSGGGTEAFF	TGTGCCTGGAGTGGAGGGGGGACTGAAGCTTTCTTT
TRBV2	once	TRBJ2-3	-	CASTNGGGADTQYF	TGTGCCAGCACCAACGGAGGGGGAGCAGATACGCAGTATTTT
TRBV5-1	-	TRBJ2-1	-	CASSLQVSVGGNEQFF	TGCGCCAGCAGCTTGCAAGTTAGCGTGGGGGGCAATGAGCAGTTCTTC
TRBV5-1	-	TRBJ2-7	TRBD2	CASRVAGTYEQYF	TGCGCCAGCAGAGTAGCGGGAACCTACGAGCAGTACTTC
TRBV10-3	once	TRBJ2-1	-	CAISESVEGQFF	TGTGCCATCAGTGAGTCGGTGGAAGGGCAGTTCTTC
TRBV7-9	-	TRBJ1-1	TRBD1	CASSLGDRLNTEAFF	TGTGCCAGCAGCTTAGGGGACAGGTTGAACACTGAAGCTTTCTTT
TRBV6-5	-	TRBJ2-3	TRBD2	CASSWDTSGGADTQYF	TGTGCCAGCAGTTGGGACACTAGCGGGGGGGCAGATACGCAGTATTTT
TRBV2	few	TRBJ1-1	-	CASINTEAFF	TGTGCCAGCATCAACACTGAAGCTTTCTTT
TRBV7-3	-	TRBJ2-1	TRBD2	CASSAWSSGYNEQFF	TGTGCCAGCAGCGCCTGGTCTAGCGGGTACAATGAGCAGTTCTTC
TRBV19	-	TRBJ2-1	TRBD1	CASSKPGTGVHEQFF	TGTGCCAGTAGCAAGCCCGGGACAGGGGTCCATGAGCAGTTCTTC
TRBV29-1	-	TRBJ2-7	TRBD2	CSARGSYEQYF	TGCAGCGCCCGCGGGAGCTACGAGCAGTACTTC
TRBV11-2	-	TRBJ1-1	-	CASSLGGQAFF	TGTGCCAGCAGCTTAGGGGGGCAAGCTTTCTTT
TRBV6-1	-	TRBJ1-5	-	CASSEVMTGALNQPQHF	TGTGCCAGCAGTGAAGTTATGACGGGGGCCCTCAATCAGCCCCAGCATTTT
TRBV7-2	once	TRBJ2-1	TRBD2	CASSASGRPDYNEQFF	TGTGCCAGCAGCGCTAGCGGGAGGCCCGACTACAATGAGCAGTTCTTC
TRBV7-3	-	TRBJ2-1	TRBD2	CASSLSGGNEQFF	TGTGCCAGCAGCCTTAGCGGGGGGAATGAGCAGTTCTTC
TRBV5-8	-	TRBJ1-5	-	CASSWLLRGKYSNQPQHF	TGTGCCAGCAGCTGGCTGCTCCGAGGCAAGTATAGCAATCAGCCCCAGCATTTT
TRBV2	-	TRBJ1-1	-	CASSLQGPTTEAFF	TGTGCCAGCAGTTTACAGGGTCCTACCACTGAAGCTTTCTTT
TRBV5-1	-	TRBJ2-5	-	CASRLTGSEAQYF	TGCGCCAGCAGGCTTACGGGATCGGAGGCCCAGTACTTC
TRBV5-1	-	TRBJ2-1	-	CASSLYGRRVNEQFF	TGCGCCAGCAGCTTGTACGGGAGAAGAGTGAATGAGCAGTTCTTC
TRBV18	few	TRBJ2-2	-	CASSVTEPNTGELFF	TGTGCCAGCTCAGTGACGGAACCGAACACCGGGGAGCTGTTTTTT
TRBV4-2	-	TRBJ2-7	-	CASSQDRGYEQYF	TGTGCCAGCAGCCAAGACAGGGGCTACGAGCAGTACTTC
TRBV6-1	-	TRBJ1-5	-	CASRIKYNQPQHF	TGTGCCAGCAGGATCAAATACAATCAGCCCCAGCATTTT
TRBV19	-	TRBJ2-5	TRBD2	CASSKASGYQETQYF	TGTGCCAGTAGTAAGGCTAGCGGGTACCAAGAGACCCAGTACTTC
TRBV5-1	-	TRBJ1-2	TRBD1	CASSQRTGGDYGYTF	TGCGCCAGCAGCCAACGGACAGGGGGCGACTATGGCTACACCTTC
TRBV30	-	TRBJ1-2	-	CAWSPRDHYGYTF	TGTGCCTGGAGCCCTCGCGATCACTATGGCTACACCTTC
TRBV5-5	-	TRBJ1-1	TRBD1	CASIPTGPAEAFF	TGTGCCAGCATACCGACAGGGCCCGCTGAAGCTTTCTTT
TRBV2	-	TRBJ2-3	TRBD1	CASAQGQGAPDTQYF	TGTGCCAGCGCCCAGGGACAGGGGGCCCCAGATACGCAGTATTTT
TRBV5-1	-	TRBJ1-3	TRBD1	CASSLGILTGQSSGNTIYF	TGCGCCAGCAGCTTGGGGATTTTGACAGGGCAGAGCTCTGGAAACACCATATATTTT
TRBV11-1	-	TRBJ2-6	-	CASSLQGTGANVLTF	TGTGCCAGCAGCTTACAGGGAACTGGGGCCAACGTCCTGACTTTC
TRBV30	-	TRBJ2-7	-	CAWSVNEYHEQYF	TGTGCCTGGAGTGTTAACGAGTATCACGAGCAGTACTTC
TRBV19	-	TRBJ1-5	-	CASSSFDGNQPQHF	TGTGCCAGTAGCTCGTTCGACGGAAATCAGCCCCAGCATTTT
TRBV2	-	TRBJ1-1	-	CASRGWNGVPTEAFF	TGTGCCAGCAGAGGCTGGAATGGGGTCCCCACTGAAGCTTTCTTT
TRBV19	-	TRBJ2-5	-	CASSPGGTLQETQYF	TGTGCCAGTAGTCCCGGGGGCACTCTCCAAGAGACCCAGTACTTC
TRBV18	-	TRBJ1-4	-	CATCRGMDEKLFF	TGTGCCACCTGTCGGGGGATGGATGAAAAACTGTTTTTT